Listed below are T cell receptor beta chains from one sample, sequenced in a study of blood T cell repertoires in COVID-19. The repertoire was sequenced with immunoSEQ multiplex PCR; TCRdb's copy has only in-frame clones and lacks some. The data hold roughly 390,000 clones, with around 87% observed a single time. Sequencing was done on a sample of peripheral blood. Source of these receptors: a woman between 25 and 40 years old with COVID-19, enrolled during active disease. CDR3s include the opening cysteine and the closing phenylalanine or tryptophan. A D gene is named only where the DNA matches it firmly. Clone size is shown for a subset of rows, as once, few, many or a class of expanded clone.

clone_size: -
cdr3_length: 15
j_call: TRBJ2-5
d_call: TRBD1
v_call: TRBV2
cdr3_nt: TGTGCCAGCAGTGCGACAGGGTCCGCCTTTGAGACCCAGTACTTC
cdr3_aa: CASSATGSAFETQYF

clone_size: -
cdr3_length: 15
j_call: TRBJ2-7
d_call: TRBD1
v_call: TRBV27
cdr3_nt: TGTGCCAGCACCTCCTCCGGGACAGGGGGCTACGAGCAGTACTTC
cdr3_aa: CASTSSGTGGYEQYF

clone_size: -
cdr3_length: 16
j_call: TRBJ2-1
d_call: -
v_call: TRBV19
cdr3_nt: TGTGCCAGTAGCAGAAGTACAGGGCGGCCATACAATGAGCAGTTCTTC
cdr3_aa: CASSRSTGRPYNEQFF

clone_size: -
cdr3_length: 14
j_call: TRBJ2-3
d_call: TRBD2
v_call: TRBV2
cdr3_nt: TGTGCCAGCAAACCGGGACTAGCTACAGATACGCAGTATTTT
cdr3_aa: CASKPGLATDTQYF

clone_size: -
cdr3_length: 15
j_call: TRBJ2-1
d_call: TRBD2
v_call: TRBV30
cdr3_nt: TGTGCCTGGAGTCCGGGACTAGCGGGAGTAAATGAGCAGTTCTTC
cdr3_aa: CAWSPGLAGVNEQFF

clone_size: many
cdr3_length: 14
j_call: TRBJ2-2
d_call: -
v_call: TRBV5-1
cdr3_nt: TGCGCCAGCAGCGCTCCCGACAGCACCGGGGAGCTGTTTTTT
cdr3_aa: CASSAPDSTGELFF

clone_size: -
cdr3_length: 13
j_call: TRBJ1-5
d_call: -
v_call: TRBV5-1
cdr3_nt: TGCGCCAGCAGCTTCGGGGGTGATCAGCCCCAGCATTTT
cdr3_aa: CASSFGGDQPQHF

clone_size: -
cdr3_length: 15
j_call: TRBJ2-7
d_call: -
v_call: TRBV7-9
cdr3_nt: TGTGCCAGCAGCACCCCCGCGGGTTCCTCCTACGAGCAGTACTTC
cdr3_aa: CASSTPAGSSYEQYF

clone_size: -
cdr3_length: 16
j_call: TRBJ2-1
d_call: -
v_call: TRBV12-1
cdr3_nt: TGTGCCAGCAGCGCCCCTAGCGGGAGCCCCTACAATGAGCAGTTCTTC
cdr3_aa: CASSAPSGSPYNEQFF

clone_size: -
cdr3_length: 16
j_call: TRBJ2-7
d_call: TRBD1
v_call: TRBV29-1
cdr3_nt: TGCAGCGTGGGCTCCGAGGACAGGGTATTCGGCGGCGAGCAGTACTTC
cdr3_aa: CSVGSEDRVFGGEQYF

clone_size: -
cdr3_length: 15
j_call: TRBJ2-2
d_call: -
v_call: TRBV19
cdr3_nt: TGTGCCAGTAGTATAGCATCAGTGAACACCGGGGAGCTGTTTTTT
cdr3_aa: CASSIASVNTGELFF

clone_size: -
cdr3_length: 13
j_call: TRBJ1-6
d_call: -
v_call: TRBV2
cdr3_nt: TGTGCCAGCAGTGACCCAGGGAAGTCACCCCTCCACTTT
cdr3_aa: CASSDPGKSPLHF

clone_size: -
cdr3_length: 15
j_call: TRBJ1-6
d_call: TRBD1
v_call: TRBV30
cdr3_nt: TGTGCCTGGAGTGTTTTGAGGGGGCTGGGGTCACCCCTCCACTTT
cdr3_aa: CAWSVLRGLGSPLHF

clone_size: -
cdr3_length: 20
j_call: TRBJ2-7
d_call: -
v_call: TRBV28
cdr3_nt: TGTGCAAGCAGTTTAAAGTATGGCCGTATTTCCACCCCCAGCTCCTACGAGCAGTACTTC
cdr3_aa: CASSLKYGRISTPSSYEQYF

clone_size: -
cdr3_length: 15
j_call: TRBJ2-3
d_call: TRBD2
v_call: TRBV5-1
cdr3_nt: TGCGCCAGCAGCTGGGACACGGGGGGGACAGATACGCAGTATTTT
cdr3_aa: CASSWDTGGTDTQYF

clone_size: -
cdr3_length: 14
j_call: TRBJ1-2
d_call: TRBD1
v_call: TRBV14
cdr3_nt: TGTGCCAGCAGTCTCCCGGGACAGTTTTATGGCTACACCTTC
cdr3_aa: CASSLPGQFYGYTF

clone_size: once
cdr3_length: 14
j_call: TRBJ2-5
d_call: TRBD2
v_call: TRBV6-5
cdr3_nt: TGTGCCAGCAGCGTAGCGGGCGCGGAAGAGACCCAGTACTTC
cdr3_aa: CASSVAGAEETQYF

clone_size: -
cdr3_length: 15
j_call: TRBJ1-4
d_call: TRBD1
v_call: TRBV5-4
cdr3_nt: TGTGCCAGCAGCGGAGGACAGGGCACTAATGAAAAACTGTTTTTT
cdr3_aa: CASSGGQGTNEKLFF

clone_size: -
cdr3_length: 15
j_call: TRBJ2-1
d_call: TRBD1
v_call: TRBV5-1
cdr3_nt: TGCGCCAGCAGCTTGGTACAGGGGGCGGACAATGAGCAGTTCTTC
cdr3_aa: CASSLVQGADNEQFF

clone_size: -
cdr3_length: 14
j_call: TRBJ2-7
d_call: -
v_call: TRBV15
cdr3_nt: TGTGCCACCAGCAGTGAAGAGTCGGGGTGGGAGCAGTACTTC
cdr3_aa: CATSSEESGWEQYF

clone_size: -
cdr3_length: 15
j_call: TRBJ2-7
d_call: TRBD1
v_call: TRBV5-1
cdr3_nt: TGCGCCAGCAGCTTGGCCCCCCGGACAGGGAGCGAGCAGTACTTC
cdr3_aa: CASSLAPRTGSEQYF

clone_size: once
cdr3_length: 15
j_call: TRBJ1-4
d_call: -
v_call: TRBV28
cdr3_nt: TGTGCCAGCAGTTTAGTAACCGGGGAGTCAGAAAAACTGTTTTTT
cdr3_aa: CASSLVTGESEKLFF

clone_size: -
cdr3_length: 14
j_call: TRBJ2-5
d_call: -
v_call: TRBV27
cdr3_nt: TGTGCCAGCAGTCGACAGATTCAAACGGAGACCCAGTACTTC
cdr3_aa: CASSRQIQTETQYF

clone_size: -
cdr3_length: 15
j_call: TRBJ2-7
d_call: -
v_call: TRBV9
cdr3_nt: TGTGCCAGCAGCGTAGGGGGGACTCCTCCCTACGAGCAGTACTTC
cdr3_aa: CASSVGGTPPYEQYF

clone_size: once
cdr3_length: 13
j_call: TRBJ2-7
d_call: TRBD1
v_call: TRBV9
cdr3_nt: TGTGCCAGCAGCAGGACAGGGTCCTACGAGCAGTACTTC
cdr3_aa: CASSRTGSYEQYF

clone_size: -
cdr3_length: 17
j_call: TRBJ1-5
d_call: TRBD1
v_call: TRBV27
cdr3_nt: TGTGCCAGCAGTCCCTGGACAGGGCAAGGGAGCAATCAGCCCCAGCATTTT
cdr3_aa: CASSPWTGQGSNQPQHF

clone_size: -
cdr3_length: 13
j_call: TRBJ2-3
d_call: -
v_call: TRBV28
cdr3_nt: TGTGCCATCCCTGCGAGGGAGACAGATACGCAGTATTTT
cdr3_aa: CAIPARETDTQYF

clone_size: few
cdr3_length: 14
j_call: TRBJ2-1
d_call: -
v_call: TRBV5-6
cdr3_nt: TGTGCCAGCAGCCCGACAGCTACCTACAATGAGCAGTTCTTC
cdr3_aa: CASSPTATYNEQFF

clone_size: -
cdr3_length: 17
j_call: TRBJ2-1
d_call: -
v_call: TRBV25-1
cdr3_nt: TGTGCCAGCAGACATACCCAGGGTCGAGGGGGACACAATGAGCAGTTCTTC
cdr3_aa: CASRHTQGRGGHNEQFF

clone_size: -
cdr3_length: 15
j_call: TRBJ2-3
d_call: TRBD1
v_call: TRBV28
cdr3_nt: TGTGCCAGCAGGACAGACAGGGCCGGAACAGATACGCAGTATTTT
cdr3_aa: CASRTDRAGTDTQYF